This T cell receptor beta chain was retrieved from a study of T-cell memory formation after mild COVID-19. Overall study: Each donor largely had its own TCR clusters.

Study findings and constraints: There was no confirmation that second-wave clones peaking on day 37 were SARS-CoV-2 specific. CD4+ bias marked clones expanding day 15 to 37, unlike balanced contracting clones.

The length of the CDR3 is 15 residues. Trimming left V 0 bases short and J 7 bases short, with 13 bases between. CDR1 and CDR2 from the germline V gene are MGHRA and YSYEKL. A remark on this clonotype: Antigen: not known.

Constant-segment primers served in 5'RACE that generated TCR alpha and TCR beta cDNA libraries bearing sample barcodes and UMIs. TCRdb analysed the 5' RACE reads with MiXCR anew, one entry per CDR3 protein. The sample includes 110,000 or so distinct CDR3 sequences, roughly a sixth of them seen just once. The clonotype comes from a man aged 18 to 30 who had mild COVID-19 (a few samples of this study predate the infection). Cell type and time point are not known. V gene TRBV4-1 combines with J gene TRBJ1-5; no clear D gene. Sample: PBMCs or a T cell subset sorted from them (not recorded which). DNA of the CDR3: TGCGCCAGCAGCCAAGATGGCGGGTTCGAGCAGCCCCAGCATTTT. Translation: CASSQDGGFEQPQHF.